Sequencing of this T cell receptor beta chain was carried out in a study of glioma-infiltrating T cells after dendritic cell vaccination. Looking at the study overall: Dendritic cell vaccine was injected intradermally three times, biweekly.

Measured with immunoSEQ multiplex PCR; TCRdb has only the in-frame clones, and not every one. This sample yields under 70,000 clones, of which around 86% are seen a single time; 9.2% belongs to the top ten. As to this clone: Its specificity is unknown.

Trimming left V 3 bases short and J 0 bases short, with 8 bases between. The germline V gene has CDR1 SNHLY and CDR2 FYNNEI. There are 14 residues in the CDR3. General study findings and limits: The cohort had few patients with full blood and tumor sets.

This sequence joins TRBV2 and TRBJ1-2; no definite D call. This clonotype originated in a human donor with glioblastoma. The specimen was blood, collected before dendritic cell vaccination. As DNA, the CDR3 is TGTGCCAGCAGTGAGGTGAGCTCTAACTATGGCTACACCTTC. Translated, it gives CASSEVSSNYGYTF.